Below, one TCR beta chain is given with its context. Its antigen is as yet unknown. This sample is part of a study of graft-versus-host responses after intestinal transplantation. Germline trimming cut 8 bases from V and 4 bases from J; bases unmatched to any gene: 6. This CDR3 is 13 amino acids long. The germline V gene encodes CDR1 MNHEY and CDR2 SVGAGI. Some clones are missing from TCRdb's copy, which holds only in-frame ones; the method was immunoSEQ multiplex PCR. The sample lists some 48,000 clones, 85% to 95% occurring once. The chain carries TRBV6-5 and TRBJ2-3; 7 bases agree with TRBD2. The sequencing here drew on unstimulated CD8+ T cells sorted from spleen or lymph node cells, taken before transplant. The TCR sequence derives from a human donor who was the organ donor for an intestinal transplant. This CDR3 reads CASGQTSADTQYF. The CDR3 DNA sequence: TGTGCCAGCGGTCAAACTAGCGCAGATACGCAGTATTTT.